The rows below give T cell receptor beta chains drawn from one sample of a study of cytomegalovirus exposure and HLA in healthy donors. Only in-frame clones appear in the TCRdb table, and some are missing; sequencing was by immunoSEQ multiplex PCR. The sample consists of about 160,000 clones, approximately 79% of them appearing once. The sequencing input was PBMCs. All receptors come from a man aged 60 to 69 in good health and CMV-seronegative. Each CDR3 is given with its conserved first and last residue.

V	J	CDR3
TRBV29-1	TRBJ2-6	CSVHLGGLASGANVLTF
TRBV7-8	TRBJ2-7	CASSFGQGTSYEQYF
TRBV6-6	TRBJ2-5	CASSSIGGYQETQYF
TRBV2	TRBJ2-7	CASRGDSYEQYF
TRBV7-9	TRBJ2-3	CASSREGADTQYF
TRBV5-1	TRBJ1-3	CASSPVRQSPGNTIYF
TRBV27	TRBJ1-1	CASSTTGRTEAFF
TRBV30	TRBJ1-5	CAWSLQGGNQPQHF
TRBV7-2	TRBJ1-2	CASSLAAGWGYGYTF
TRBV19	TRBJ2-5	CASSLLTGPQETQYF
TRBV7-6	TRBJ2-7	CASSHEIAGTGASYEQYF
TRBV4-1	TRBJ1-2	CASSQDAQGMGYTF
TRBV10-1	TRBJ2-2	CASSESGQDMDLHPGELFF